The 10 T cell receptor beta chains reported below all come from one sample, sequenced in a study of T-cell reconstitution after alpha-beta-depleted transplantation in children. The authors prepared the TCRbeta library with unique molecular identifiers. Each CDR3 protein gets one entry after TCRdb re-called the PCR reads with MiXCR. The sample comprises almost 600,000 distinct CDR3 sequences, over 20% of which are singletons, and around a third rests with the top ten. The material was PBMCs, obtained before TCRalphabeta/CD19-depleted stem cell transplant. Receptors originate from a boy under three years old with Wiskott-Aldrich syndrome, due to receive a stem cell transplant.

This clonotype was observed a handful of times. The rearrangement uses TRBV5-1 and TRBJ2-7; no reliable D call. Trimming left V 0 bases short and J 6 bases short, with 13 bases between. Germline V lookup: CDR1 SGHRS, CDR2 YFSETQ. The CDR3 runs to 14 residues. The CDR3 region has the DNA TGCGCCAGCAGCTTGGCCCCGGCTCCCTCCGAGCAGTACTTC. It is translated as CASSLAPAPSEQYF.

This clonotype was seen only a few times. The CDR3 nucleotides are TGTGCCAGCTCGCTCACAGGGGAGCATGGCTACACCTTC. Translation gives CASSLTGEHGYTF. The gene calls are TRBV18 and TRBJ1-2, with 7 bases aligning to TRBD1. Germline CDR1 is KGHSH and CDR2 is LQKENI. This CDR3 is built from 13 residues. Trimming took 6 bases from V and 6 from J; bases not matched to a gene: 7.

In this sample, this clonotype turned up a few times. This chain uses TRBV10-3 with TRBJ2-6, with TRBD2 as a possible D gene (6 bases). The CDR3 runs to 16 residues. V was pared by 4 bases and J by 6 bases, with 16 bases between. CDR1 is ENHRY, CDR2 SYGVKD, per germline. CDR3 sequence: CAISGTGTPTANVLTF. The CDR3 coding sequence is TGTGCCATCAGTGGCACCGGGACTCCCACGGCCAACGTCCTGACTTTC.

The chain uses TRBV20-1 and TRBJ2-5; 12 nucleotides agree with TRBD2. Germline CDR1 and CDR2: DFQATT and SNEGSKA (reference sequence). The length of the CDR3 is 17 residues. V gave up 0 bases and J gave up 7 bases; unmatched junction bases: 12. The chain's CDR3 is CSARDASGRALIGTQYF. CDR3 in DNA: TGCAGTGCTAGAGATGCTAGCGGGAGGGCTCTGATTGGGACCCAGTACTTC.

As for this clonotype: A read error may explain this, as a much larger clone is one base away. Here the CDR3 reads CASSLEWGTDTQYF. Written as DNA, the CDR3 is TGCGCCAGCAGCTTGGAATGGGGCACAGATACGCAGTATTTT. This chain links TRBV5-1 with TRBJ2-3; D is unclear. Germline assignment: CDR1 SGHRS and CDR2 YFSETQ. CDR3 length: 14 residues. Trimming left V 0 bases short and J 1 base short, with 6 bases between.

This clonotype was seen a handful of times. J is TRBJ2-1 and V is TRBV24-1; 7 bases are a match to TRBD2. J was trimmed by 0 bases and V by 0 bases; bases with no gene match: 10. Germline V gene lookup returns CDR1 KGHDR and CDR2 SFDVKD. This CDR3 spans 19 amino acids. This CDR3 reads CATSDLPYGGMSSYNEQFF. The CDR3 DNA follows: TGTGCCACCAGTGATTTGCCGTACGGGGGGATGAGCTCCTACAATGAGCAGTTCTTC.

The V and J genes are TRBV11-2 and TRBJ1-4; TRBD1 matches 11 bases. The J segment lost 7 bases and the V segment lost 4 bases, leaving 5 bases of the junction unmatched. The CDR3 has 15 residues. Germline values: CDR1 SGHAT, CDR2 FQNNGV. DNA for the CDR3: TGTGCCAGCAGCTCCCGGACAGGGGGCTCTGAAAAACTGTTTTTT. It translates to CASSSRTGGSEKLFF.

Many counts were recorded for this clonotype. V is TRBV2 and J is TRBJ1-1, with D unresolved. From germline, CDR1 is SNHLY and CDR2 FYNNEI. Trimming removed 8 bases at V and 1 base at J, with 8 bases between. This CDR3 has 12 amino acids. The CDR3 protein is CASSLSNTEAFF. The CDR3 DNA sequence: TGTGCCAGCTCCCTTTCGAACACTGAAGCTTTCTTT.

This clonotype was seen at least ten times. This chain connects TRBV5-1 to TRBJ2-5; D is perhaps TRBD1 (6 bases). The CDR3 covers 14 residues. V was cut by 2 bases and J by 4 bases, with 12 bases left in between. Germline CDR1 SGHRS, CDR2 YFSETQ. CDR3 bases: TGCGCCAGCAGCTTATCAGGGGTAGGAGAGACCCAGTACTTC. Its translation: CASSLSGVGETQYF.

The chain couples TRBV9 to TRBJ2-5; TRBD1 matches 9 bases. The CDR3 spans 15 residues. CDR1 and CDR2 (germline): SGDLS, YYNGEE. V was clipped by 0 bases and J by 5 bases; unmatched bases: 5. The CDR3 reads CASSVAPGTGETQYF. The DNA of the CDR3 is TGTGCCAGCAGCGTAGCTCCCGGGACAGGGGAGACCCAGTACTTC.